Below, 14 T cell receptor beta chains from the same sample are listed, as sequenced in a study of shared clonotypes between healthy human individuals. Sequencing was performed with immunoSEQ multiplex PCR; in TCRdb, only in-frame clones are kept and a portion is missing. The table records around 1.9 million clones, 93% of them present only once. Naive CD8 isolation took CD45RO-negative cells positively selected for CCR7 and excluded terminally differentiated effector memory CD45RA+ cells. Sequenced material: naive CD8+ T cells from PBMCs. Receptor source: a man aged 18 to 29 in good health. Some clones in this sample may be carry-over from other donors' samples.

The chain couples TRBV7-9 to TRBJ2-7, with a weak D call TRBD1 (7 bases). Germline V CDR1 and CDR2: SEHNR, FQNEAQ (reference sequence). The CDR3 contains 17 residues. The V end was cut by 1 base, the J end by 2 bases, with 18 bases between. This CDR3 reads CASSLGGVGTDPYEQYF. CDR3 sequence (DNA): TGTGCCAGCAGCTTAGGGGGGGTCGGGACAGATCCCTACGAGCAGTACTTC.

The V and J genes are TRBV30 and TRBJ2-2; perhaps TRBD1 as D (6 bases). The CDR3 runs to 16 residues. With 5 bases removed from V and 6 bases from J, the gap between germline ends came to 22 bases. CDR1 and CDR2 from the germline V gene are GTSNPN and SVGIG (reference sequence). DNA of the CDR3: TGTGCCTGGTCGAAGGCAGGGGTCTTCGACGCCGGGGAGCTGTTTTTT. Translated, it gives CAWSKAGVFDAGELFF.

This chain connects TRBV27 to TRBJ1-2; perhaps TRBD1 as D (6 bases). The germline V and J ends were trimmed by 8 bases and 8 bases, with 27 bases remaining between them. Germline values: CDR1 MNHEY, CDR2 SMNVEV (reference sequence). This CDR3 contains 16 residues. CDR3 residues: CASGGGRMGPGQGYTF. The CDR3 DNA sequence: TGTGCCAGCGGGGGGGGGCGGATGGGGCCAGGGCAAGGCTACACCTTC.

The rearrangement uses TRBV14 and TRBJ1-2; 7 nucleotides match TRBD1. Germline CDR1 and CDR2: SGHDN and FVKESK. The length of the CDR3 is 15 residues. After removal of 0 bases from V and 3 bases from J, the junction contained 4 bases not matched to a gene. CDR3 residues: CASSQERGGYYGYTF. In nucleotides, the CDR3 is TGTGCCAGCAGCCAAGAAAGAGGGGGCTACTATGGCTACACCTTC.

This clone occurred once. V and J are TRBV6-6 and TRBJ2-7, with a tentative D call TRBD2 (5 bases). The CDR3 runs to 12 residues. V lost 6 bases and J 5 bases, leaving 11 bases between the germline ends. Germline assignment: CDR1 MNHNY and CDR2 SVGAGI (reference sequence). The CDR3 DNA sequence: TGTGCCAGCAGCTTTAACGGGGACGAGCAGTACTTC. This sequence encodes CASSFNGDEQYF.

The chain couples TRBV5-6 to TRBJ2-7; D not resolved. CDR1 is SGHDT and CDR2 is YYEEEE in the germline V gene. This CDR3 spans 14 amino acids. V lost 5 bases, J lost 2 bases, and 14 bases lay in between. DNA of the CDR3: TGTGCCAGCAGTTGGTTGGCCCTCCCCTACGAGCAGTACTTC. Translation gives CASSWLALPYEQYF.

V gene TRBV4-3 combines with J gene TRBJ2-3; no definite D call. CDR1 LGHNA and CDR2 YSLEER come from the germline V gene. There are 15 residues in the CDR3. The ends were cut back, 0 bases at V and 2 bases at J, with 9 bases in the middle. CDR3 protein: CASSQDRSATDTQYF. In DNA, the CDR3 is TGCGCCAGCAGCCAAGATCGTTCCGCCACAGATACGCAGTATTTT.

This chain connects TRBV14 to TRBJ1-1; D call uncertain. Per the germline V gene, CDR1 is SGHDN and CDR2 is FVKESK. V dropped 4 bases and J dropped 6 bases, with 18 bases sitting between them. The CDR3 contains 15 residues. The CDR3 protein is CASSLFVQHNPEAFF. For the CDR3, the DNA is TGTGCCAGCAGCCTATTCGTACAGCACAATCCTGAAGCTTTCTTT. Using reference TRBV14 and TRBJ1-1 for the parts outside the CDR3, the full variable domain is EAGVTQFPSHSVIEKGQTVTLRCDPISGHDNLYWYRRVMGKEIKFLLHFVKESKQDESGMPNNRFLAERTGGTYSTLKVQPAELEDSGVYFCASSLFVQHNPEAFFGQGTRLTVV.

The chain has TRBV5-6 and TRBJ2-1, with 11 bases that match TRBD2. The CDR3 spans 15 residues. The V segment lost 4 bases and the J segment 3 bases; nucleotides outside the gene matches: 3. Germline V gene lookup returns CDR1 SGHDT and CDR2 YYEEEE. The CDR3 DNA sequence: TGTGCCAGCAGCGCACTAGCGGGAGTCTACAATGAGCAGTTCTTC. Translating gives CASSALAGVYNEQFF.

This clone has more than one count but fewer than ten. The V and J genes are TRBV19 and TRBJ1-1; the match to TRBD1 covers 9 bases. CDR3 size: 12 residues. Germline trimming cut 3 bases from V and 11 bases from J; bases unmatched to any gene: 4. CDR1 is LNHDA and CDR2 is SQIVND in the germline V gene (reference sequence). CDR3 coding DNA: TGTGCCAGTAGTATGGGACAGGGCTGGGCTTTCTTT. This translates into CASSMGQGWAFF.

V and J are TRBV7-8 and TRBJ2-5, with D perhaps TRBD2 (6 bases). Trimming pared 3 bases from V and 3 bases from J, leaving 14 bases between. The length of the CDR3 is 15 residues. Germline CDR1 and CDR2: SGHVS and FQNEAQ. In DNA form, the CDR3 reads TGTGCCAGCAGCTTGGGGGACTGGGGAAAAGAGACCCAGTACTTC. Translating gives CASSLGDWGKETQYF.

Comment on this clone: Different DNA sequences within this sample yield the same CDR3. In nucleotides, the CDR3 is TGTGCCAGCAGCCCTCGACAGGGGGCGGGCGGGGAGCTGTTTTTT. This codes for CASSPRQGAGGELFF. The V call is TRBV7-2, the J call TRBJ2-2; 10 bases line up with TRBD1. This CDR3 spans 15 amino acids. V gave up 5 bases and J gave up 7 bases; unmatched junction bases: 7. Per the germline V gene, CDR1 is SGHTA and CDR2 is FQGNSA.

Only one count was recorded for this clone. The V gene is TRBV28, the J gene TRBJ2-1; weak D call: TRBD1 (5 bases). This CDR3 has 13 residues. Trimming shortened V by 6 bases and J by 3 bases, and 9 bases separated the two germline ends. Germline V gene lookup returns CDR1 MDHEN and CDR2 SYDVKM. In DNA, the CDR3 is TGTGCCAGCAGCCCCGACAGCTACAATGAGCAGTTCTTC. Amino acid sequence: CASSPDSYNEQFF.

The CDR3 DNA follows: TGTGCCACCGAACAGGGGGAGGTTCGTAGGGAGACCCAGTACTTC. As protein: CATEQGEVRRETQYF. The V call is TRBV6-4, the J call TRBJ2-5; the match to TRBD1 covers 8 bases. The V gene's germline CDR1 is MRHNA and CDR2 SNTAGT. Trimming cost V 10 bases and J 5 bases; bases outside gene matches: 15. The CDR3 spans 15 residues.